What follows describes a single TCR beta chain. Its cognate antigen is unknown. This sample was taken from a study of cytomegalovirus exposure and HLA in healthy donors. Only in-frame clones appear in the TCRdb table, and some are missing; sequencing was by immunoSEQ multiplex PCR. The table has over 200,000 clones, about nine tenths seen once. Study-wide results and limits: According to a subsequent analysis, TCR clusters identified in the first cohort showed a tendency to co-occur across the 100 to 150 validation repertoires. Most TCR sequences showed up rarely, but some public TCRs showed up in many donors.

The CDR3 is 12 residues long. V lost 7 bases, J lost 4 bases, and 10 bases lay in between. Per germline, CDR1 MNHNS and CDR2 SASEGT. The rearrangement links TRBV6-1 to TRBJ1-1; D is perhaps TRBD1 (5 bases). The sequence was collected from a woman in her late teens or twenties in good health and CMV-seropositive. The sample was PBMCs. CDR3 DNA: TGTGCCAGCATTGAGGGACTCACTGAAGCTTTCTTT. This encodes CASIEGLTEAFF.